Shown below are 24 T cell receptor beta chains from a single sample sequenced in a study of blood T cell repertoires in COVID-19. Produced via immunoSEQ multiplex PCR; TCRdb's table is partial and in-frame only. The sample holds under 250,000 clones, 85% to 90% seen once. Sequenced: peripheral blood. Receptors originate from a man aged 45-60 years with COVID-19, enrolled during active disease.

The rearrangement joins TRBV19 to TRBJ2-7; 9 bases match TRBD2. The CDR3 covers 15 residues. Germline loops: CDR1 LNHDA, CDR2 SQIVND (reference sequence). V shed 3 bases, J shed 5 bases, and the junction held 8 bases outside the gene matches. CDR3 nucleotides: TGTGCCAGTAGTATTCTAGCGGGGCCGTCCCACGAGCAGTACTTC. Its translation: CASSILAGPSHEQYF.

The V gene is TRBV27, the J gene TRBJ1-1; D possibly corresponds to TRBD1 (6 bases). Germline values: CDR1 MNHEY, CDR2 SMNVEV (reference sequence). The CDR3 runs 15 residues. V lost 4 bases and J 0 bases, leaving 12 bases between the germline ends. As DNA, the CDR3 is TGTGCCAGCAGTTGGACAGCACACTTGAACACTGAAGCTTTCTTT. Translating it yields CASSWTAHLNTEAFF.

V gene TRBV19 combines with J gene TRBJ1-3; D possibly corresponds to TRBD1 (5 bases). The ends were cut back, 5 bases at V and 1 base at J, with 12 bases in the middle. Germline-derived CDR1 and CDR2 are LNHDA and SQIVND (reference sequence). The CDR3 extends over 15 amino acids. The CDR3 here is CASSSRGESGNTIYF. CDR3 sequence (DNA): TGTGCCAGTAGTTCCCGGGGGGAATCTGGAAACACCATATATTTT.

V gene TRBV7-3 combines with J gene TRBJ2-2; D unresolved. The germline V gene encodes CDR1 SGHTA and CDR2 FQGTGA. Between the trimmed V and J ends, which lost 3 bases and 0 bases, there was a span of 5 bases. The CDR3 is 14 amino acids. The CDR3: CASSLTTNTGELFF. CDR3 sequence (DNA): TGTGCCAGCAGCTTGACAACGAACACCGGGGAGCTGTTTTTT.

The CDR3: CASSHGTMNTEAFF. In DNA form, the CDR3 reads TGTGCCAGCAGCCATGGCACAATGAACACTGAAGCTTTCTTT. This chain connects TRBV3-1 (or the pseudogene TRBV3-2) to TRBJ1-1; D remains ambiguous. Trimming left V 3 bases short and J 0 bases short, with 8 bases between. The germline CDR1 and CDR2 sequences are LGHDT and YNNKEL (reference sequence). This CDR3 has 14 amino acids.

This sequence joins TRBV5-4 and TRBJ1-2, with 8 bases lining up with TRBD1. This CDR3 has 16 residues. CDR1 and CDR2 (germline): SGHNT, YYREEE (reference sequence). V was clipped by 4 bases and J by 3 bases; unmatched bases: 11. DNA for the CDR3: TGTGCCAGCAGCCCAGGACAGGGAAGGGCTGACTATGGCTACACCTTC. Protein sequence: CASSPGQGRADYGYTF.

The genes are TRBV20-1 and TRBJ1-1; 7 positions agree with TRBD1. In germline, CDR1 is DFQATT, CDR2 SNEGSKA (reference sequence). V was pared by 5 bases and J by 8 bases, with 5 bases of the junction left unmatched. The CDR3 length is 11 residues. CDR3 in amino acids: CSAHRGGEAFF. In nucleotides, the CDR3 is TGCAGTGCTCACAGGGGCGGCGAAGCTTTCTTT.

V is TRBV5-6 and J is TRBJ1-6; unclear D gene. Trimming stripped 0 bases from V and 4 bases from J, with 5 bases between. This CDR3 has 14 amino acids. The germline V gene encodes CDR1 SGHDT and CDR2 YYEEEE. The DNA for the CDR3 is TGTGCCAGCAGCTTGGGCGGGTATAATTCACCCCTCCACTTT. It encodes CASSLGGYNSPLHF. The entire variable domain, with the rest obtained from reference TRBV5-6 and TRBJ1-6, is as follows: DAGVTQSPTHLIKTRGQQVTLRCSPKSGHDTVSWYQQALGQGPQFIFQYYEEEERQRGNFPDRFSGHQFPNYSSELNVNALLLGDSALYLCASSLGGYNSPLHFGNGTRLTVT.

The rearrangement uses TRBV9 and TRBJ2-2; TRBD1 matches at 7 bases. This CDR3 is 15 amino acids long. Losses at the gene ends were 3 bases for V and 4 bases for J; bases not matched to a gene: 6. CDR1 and CDR2 (germline): SGDLS, YYNGEE. The CDR3 protein is CASSGDRAGTGELFF. CDR3 nucleotides: TGTGCCAGCAGCGGAGACAGGGCGGGCACCGGGGAGCTGTTTTTT.

This clone appeared once. This chain joins TRBV6-5 and TRBJ1-3; TRBD1 matches at 9 bases. The V gene's germline CDR1 is MNHEY and CDR2 SVGAGI. J was trimmed by 2 bases and V by 8 bases; bases with no gene match: 7. This CDR3 has 15 amino acids. In DNA form, the CDR3 reads TGTGCCAGCGAATGGACAGGGGTAGCTGGAAACACCATATATTTT. It codes for CASEWTGVAGNTIYF.

The chain combines TRBV15 with TRBJ1-1, with a possible D match to TRBD1 (6 bases). This CDR3 contains 17 residues. Germline V gene lookup returns CDR1 LNHNV and CDR2 YYDKDF (reference sequence). Trimming removed 0 bases from V and 1 base from J, with 15 bases in between. The CDR3 nucleotides read TGTGCCACCAGCAGAGATGGGGTGGGACACCCGAACACTGAAGCTTTCTTT. Translated, it gives CATSRDGVGHPNTEAFF.

This clone has more than one count but fewer than ten. The chain combines TRBV3-1 (or the pseudogene TRBV3-2) with TRBJ1-2, with 7 positions matching TRBD1. CDR3 length: 15 amino acids. Germline CDR1 and CDR2: LGHDT and YNNKEL (reference sequence). After removal of 4 bases from V and 0 bases from J, the junction contained 5 bases not matched to a gene. CDR3: CASSLGTAANYGYTF. CDR3 sequence (DNA): TGTGCCAGCAGCCTAGGGACAGCCGCTAACTATGGCTACACCTTC.

Only one count was recorded for this clone. V usage is TRBV29-1 and J usage is TRBJ2-2; 7 bases line up with TRBD1. This CDR3 comprises 16 residues. CDR1 SQVTM and CDR2 ANQGSEA come from the germline V gene. V lost 2 bases to trimming and J lost 5 bases; unmatched junction nucleotides: 11. The CDR3 sequence: CSVELGSTGWTGELFF. In DNA form, the CDR3 reads TGCAGCGTTGAACTAGGGTCGACAGGGTGGACCGGGGAGCTGTTTTTT.

This rearrangement joins TRBV27 to TRBJ2-2; weak D call: TRBD1 (5 bases). V dropped 2 bases and J dropped 2 bases, with 15 bases sitting between them. This CDR3 region has 17 residues. Germline lookup yields CDR1 MNHEY and CDR2 SMNVEV (reference sequence). CDR3 region: CASSLRGTLGNTGELFF. CDR3 DNA: TGTGCCAGCAGTTTAAGGGGAACTCTGGGAAACACCGGGGAGCTGTTTTTT.

The chain has TRBV28 and TRBJ2-6; TRBD1 might be the D (5 bases). In germline, CDR1 is MDHEN, CDR2 SYDVKM. With 6 bases removed from V and 0 bases from J, the gap between germline ends came to 12 bases. This CDR3 has 16 residues. The CDR3 protein is CASSQGGASGANVLTF. CDR3 sequence (DNA): TGTGCCAGCAGCCAGGGTGGAGCCTCTGGGGCCAACGTCCTGACTTTC.

CDR3 in DNA: TGTGCCAGCAGCCAAGTGGGACAGGGGGCGATCACTGAAGCTTTCTTT. This encodes CASSQVGQGAITEAFF. The V and J genes are TRBV3-1 (or the pseudogene TRBV3-2) and TRBJ1-1, with 12 nucleotides matching TRBD1. The germline CDR1 and CDR2 sequences are LGHDT and YNNKEL (reference sequence). The CDR3 contains 16 residues. Trimming at V came to 1 base and at J to 4 bases, leaving 4 bases not matched to a gene.

With respect to this clone: At the DNA level, this CDR3 is encoded by other sequences in the same sample as well. The chain's CDR3 is CASSQELTGTQYF. In DNA form, the CDR3 reads TGTGCCAGCAGCCAAGAGCTCACGGGGACCCAGTACTTC. The rearrangement links TRBV14 to TRBJ2-5; the D is unclear. CDR3 length equals 13 residues. The V end lost 0 bases, the J end lost 7 bases, and 9 bases lay between the germline ends. Germline V lookup: CDR1 SGHDN, CDR2 FVKESK.

The chain carries TRBV19 and TRBJ2-7; 8 bases fit TRBD1. The CDR3 spans 14 residues. Trimming removed 11 bases from V and 0 bases from J; junction bases left unmatched: 9. The V gene's germline CDR1 is LNHDA and CDR2 SQIVND (reference sequence). The CDR3 bases are TGTGCCGCCAAGGACAGGGCCAGCTCCTACGAGCAGTACTTC. It translates to CAAKDRASSYEQYF.

This clone occurred once. The chain uses TRBV11-3 and TRBJ2-3; D unclear. Germline V lookup: CDR1 SGHNT, CDR2 YENEEA. The CDR3 contains 15 residues. Trimming removed 0 bases from V and 3 bases from J, with 10 bases in between. CDR3 in amino acids: CASSLDFTTTDTQYF. CDR3 nucleotides: TGTGCCAGCAGCTTAGATTTCACTACTACAGATACGCAGTATTTT.

CDR3 amino acids: CSVGLSNQPQHF. The DNA of the CDR3 is TGCAGCGTGGGACTTTCCAATCAGCCCCAGCATTTT. The rearrangement joins TRBV29-1 to TRBJ1-5; D is perhaps TRBD1 (5 bases). Per the germline V gene, CDR1 is SQVTM and CDR2 is ANQGSEA. This CDR3 is 12 amino acids long. Trimming took 6 bases from V and 3 from J, leaving 9 bases between them. Full variable domain (remainder filled in from reference TRBV29-1 and TRBJ1-5): SAVISQKPSRDICQRGTSLTIQCQVDSQVTMMFWYRQQPGQSLTLIATANQGSEATYESGFVIDKFPISRPNLTFSTLTVSNMSPEDSSIYLCSVGLSNQPQHFGDGTRLSIL.

The chain is built from TRBV15 and TRBJ1-5; no clear D gene. CDR1 is LNHNV, CDR2 YYDKDF, per germline (reference sequence). The ends were cut back, 0 bases at V and 7 bases at J, with 13 bases in the middle. This CDR3 spans 15 amino acids. CDR3 sequence (DNA): TGTGCCACCAGCAGAGAAATATCCGGTCTCCAGCCCCAGCATTTT. As protein: CATSREISGLQPQHF. Complete variable domain (other parts from reference TRBV15 and TRBJ1-5): DAMVIQNPRYQVTQFGKPVTLSCSQTLNHNVMYWYQQKSSQAPKLLFHYYDKDFNNEADTPDNFQSRRPNTSFCFLDIRSPGLGDTAMYLCATSREISGLQPQHFGDGTRLSIL.

The V call is TRBV29-1, the J call TRBJ2-7; D unresolved. This CDR3 has 13 amino acids. CDR1 SQVTM and CDR2 ANQGSEA come from the germline V gene. Deletions cut 3 bases from V and 2 bases from J, with 11 bases between. CDR3 region: CSVEGAGAYEQYF. Here the CDR3 DNA reads TGCAGCGTTGAGGGTGCAGGCGCCTACGAGCAGTACTTC.

The chain has TRBV28 and TRBJ1-2; TRBD1 aligns across 10 bases. The CDR3 runs to 14 residues. Trimming cost V 2 bases and J 6 bases; bases outside gene matches: 3. The germline gives CDR1 MDHEN, CDR2 SYDVKM. In nucleotides, the CDR3 is TGTGCCAGCAGTTTACAGGGACAGGGGAATGGCTACACCTTC. This encodes CASSLQGQGNGYTF.

The gene calls are TRBV9 and TRBJ1-6, with D uncertain. Deletions cut 1 base from V and 6 bases from J, with 8 bases between. The length of the CDR3 is 14 residues. Germline CDR1 reads SGDLS; CDR2 reads YYNGEE. CDR3 sequence: CASSVSGVNSPLHF. CDR3 nucleotide sequence: TGTGCCAGCAGCGTATCCGGGGTTAATTCACCCCTCCACTTT.